This entry lists 10 T cell receptor beta chains sequenced from one sample in a study of T-cell reconstitution after alpha-beta-depleted transplantation in children (dated by TCRdb to between 2015 and 2016). To prepare the library, PCR was applied. The sequencing machine was an Illumina HiSeq 2500. TCR library preparation used molecular barcoding, with unique molecular identifiers applied to normalize quantification of the TCRbeta repertoire. Through fastp at Q25 and MiXCR, TCRdb rebuilt clones from the public reads, retaining in-frame beta chains. Rows with a matching CDR3 protein are joined into one entry that keeps the most common DNA and genes. Across this sample there are about 110,000 distinct CDR3 sequences, with about a tenth seen only once. Jointly, the top ten make up over 8% of the sample. Sequenced material: PBMCs from the stem cell graft donor, taken from the stem cell graft. These receptors came from a human donor who donated a stem cell graft to a child with acute lymphoblastic leukemia.

This clonotype was found many times. This chain connects TRBV11-2 to TRBJ2-1; D may be TRBD1 (5 bases). Trimming pared 8 bases from V and 0 bases from J, leaving 8 bases between. The CDR3 loop spans 13 amino acids. From germline, CDR1 is SGHAT and CDR2 FQNNGV. CDR3 amino acids: CASGQISYNEQFF. In DNA, the CDR3 is TGTGCCAGCGGACAAATCTCCTACAATGAGCAGTTCTTC.

This clonotype was seen at least ten times. The CDR3 loop is CASSVDVAISYNEQFF. CDR3 coding DNA: TGTGCCAGCAGCGTAGATGTTGCGATATCGTACAATGAGCAGTTCTTC. This rearrangement joins TRBV9 to TRBJ2-1; unclear D gene. The length of the CDR3 is 16 residues. Germline CDR1 is SGDLS and CDR2 is YYNGEE. The germline V and J ends were trimmed by 0 bases and 4 bases, with 14 bases remaining between them.

This clonotype was detected many times. This chain connects TRBV12-3 or TRBV12-4 to TRBJ2-7; D might be TRBD1 or TRBD2, each matching 7 bases. The V end was cut by 2 bases, the J end by 0 bases, with 20 bases between. The CDR3 is 18 residues long. The DNA of the CDR3 is TGTGCCAGCAGTTTAAAAGGGGGAGGGGGCTCAAGCTCCTACGAGCAGTACTTC. As protein: CASSLKGGGGSSSYEQYF.

There are many counts of this clonotype. The chain recombines TRBV20-1 with TRBJ2-7; a possible D gene is TRBD1 (6 bases). Trimming pared 2 bases from V and 1 base from J, leaving 15 bases between. This CDR3 contains 15 residues. Per germline, CDR1 DFQATT and CDR2 SNEGSKA (reference sequence). The CDR3 spells CSARPRDRTSYEQYF. The CDR3 DNA reads as TGCAGTGCTAGACCCCGTGACAGGACTTCCTACGAGCAGTACTTC.

This clonotype was recorded many times. This sequence joins TRBV6-5 and TRBJ2-1; TRBD1 or TRBD2 may be the D gene (6 bases each). Trimming left V 2 bases short and J 4 bases short, with 12 bases between. The CDR3 is made up of 15 amino acids. Germline CDR1 MNHEY, CDR2 SVGAGI. CDR3 in DNA: TGTGCCAGCAGTTACGATGGGGGGCAGTACAATGAGCAGTTCTTC. The encoded protein is CASSYDGGQYNEQFF.

This clonotype was seen repeatedly, ten times or more. V is TRBV9 and J is TRBJ2-5, with TRBD2 matching 8 bases. The junction had 6 bases not matched to a gene; V was cut back by 0 bases and J by 5 bases. The CDR3 sequence is 15 residues long. From germline, CDR1 is SGDLS and CDR2 YYNGEE. The CDR3 loop reads CASSVVASGGETQYF. DNA for the CDR3: TGTGCCAGCAGCGTAGTTGCCTCGGGAGGGGAGACCCAGTACTTC.

In its sample, this clonotype was seen many times. The chain joins TRBV6-1 to TRBJ1-6; TRBD1 agrees at 8 bases. The CDR3 length is 15 residues. Germline V gene sequence: CDR1 MNHNS, CDR2 SASEGT. The V segment lost 5 bases and the J segment 6 bases; nucleotides outside the gene matches: 6. The CDR3 sequence: CASSPDRGGNSPLHF. For the CDR3, the DNA is TGTGCCAGCAGTCCAGACAGGGGAGGTAATTCACCCCTCCACTTT.

Many counts were recorded for this clonotype. J is TRBJ2-3 and V is TRBV6-1; maybe TRBD1 (6 bases). The CDR3 contains 17 residues. Trimming took 6 bases from V and 0 from J, leaving 19 bases between them. Germline V gives CDR1 MNHNS, CDR2 SASEGT. In nucleotides, the CDR3 is TGTGCCAGCAGAACCATACGACAGGTCCGAAGCACAGATACGCAGTATTTT. This encodes CASRTIRQVRSTDTQYF.

This clonotype was counted many times. In DNA form, the CDR3 reads TGTGCCAGCAGTCCCCGGACTAGCGGGGGATTCACAGATACGCAGTATTTT. Translating it yields CASSPRTSGGFTDTQYF. This chain joins TRBV12-3 or TRBV12-4 and TRBJ2-3, with 13 bases fitting TRBD2. The CDR3 length is 17 residues. Losses at the gene ends were 5 bases for V and 2 bases for J; bases not matched to a gene: 7.

This clonotype showed up just a few times. The J gene is TRBJ2-2, the V gene TRBV7-6; D possibly corresponds to TRBD2 (5 bases). This CDR3 has 16 amino acids. Germline CDR1 SGHVS, CDR2 FNYEAQ. Trimming took off 1 base at V and 1 base at J, with 10 bases between the two ends. The CDR3 coding sequence is TGTGCCAGCAGCTTAGTGGGAGATTTGAACACCGGGGAGCTGTTTTTT. Translating gives CASSLVGDLNTGELFF.